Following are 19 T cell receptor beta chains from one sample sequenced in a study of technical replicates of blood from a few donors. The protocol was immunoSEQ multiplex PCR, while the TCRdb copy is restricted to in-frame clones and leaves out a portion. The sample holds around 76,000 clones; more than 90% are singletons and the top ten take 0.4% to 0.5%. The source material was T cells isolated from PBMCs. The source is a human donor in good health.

The CDR3 nucleotides are TGTGCTAGTGGTTTGGCTGGAGCGCAAGAGACCCAGTACTTC. Residues: CASGLAGAQETQYF. V usage is TRBV12-5 and J usage is TRBJ2-5; unclear D gene. The CDR3 loop spans 14 amino acids. The germline CDR1 and CDR2 sequences are LGHNT and FRNRAP. Trimming removed 1 base at V and 2 bases at J, with 8 bases between.

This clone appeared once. The CDR3 sequence is CASSPAGVAGKTGELFF. The CDR3 nucleotides are TGTGCCAGCAGCCCCGCCGGGGTAGCGGGAAAGACCGGGGAGCTGTTTTTT. The rearrangement joins TRBV7-2 to TRBJ2-2; 8 bases are shared with TRBD2. Germline V gene lookup returns CDR1 SGHTA and CDR2 FQGNSA. The junction had 13 bases not matched to a gene; V was cut back by 5 bases and J by 5 bases. The CDR3 length is 17 residues. Full variable domain (missing parts from reference TRBV7-2 and TRBJ2-2): GAGVSQSPSNKVTEKGKDVELRCDPISGHTALYWYRQSLGQGLEFLIYFQGNSAPDKSGLPSDRFSAERTGGSVSTLTIQRTQQEDSAVYLCASSPAGVAGKTGELFFGEGSRLTVL.

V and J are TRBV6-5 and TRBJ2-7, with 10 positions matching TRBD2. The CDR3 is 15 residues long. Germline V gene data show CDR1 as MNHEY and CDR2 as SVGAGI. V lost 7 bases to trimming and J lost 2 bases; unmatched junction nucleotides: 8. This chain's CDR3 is CASTSPSGSTYEQYF. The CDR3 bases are TGTGCCAGCACCAGCCCTAGCGGGAGTACCTACGAGCAGTACTTC.

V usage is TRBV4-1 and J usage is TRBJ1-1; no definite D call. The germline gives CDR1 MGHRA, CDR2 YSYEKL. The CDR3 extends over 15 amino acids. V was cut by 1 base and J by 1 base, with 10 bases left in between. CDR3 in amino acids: CASSQAYSGNTEAFF. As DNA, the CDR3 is TGCGCCAGCAGCCAAGCATACAGCGGGAACACTGAAGCTTTCTTT.

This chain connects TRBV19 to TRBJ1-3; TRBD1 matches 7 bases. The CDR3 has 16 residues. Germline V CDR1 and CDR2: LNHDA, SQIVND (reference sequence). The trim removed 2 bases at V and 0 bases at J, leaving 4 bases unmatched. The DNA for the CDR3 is TGTGCCAGTAGTATAAGGGGACAGCTCTCTGGAAACACCATATATTTT. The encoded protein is CASSIRGQLSGNTIYF.

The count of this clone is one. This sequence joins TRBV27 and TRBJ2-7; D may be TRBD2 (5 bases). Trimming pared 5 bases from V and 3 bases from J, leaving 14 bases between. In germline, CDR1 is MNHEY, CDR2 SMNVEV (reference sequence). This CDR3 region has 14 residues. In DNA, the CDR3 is TGTGCCAGCAGTATAGCCGGGGATGTCTACGAGCAGTACTTC. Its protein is CASSIAGDVYEQYF.

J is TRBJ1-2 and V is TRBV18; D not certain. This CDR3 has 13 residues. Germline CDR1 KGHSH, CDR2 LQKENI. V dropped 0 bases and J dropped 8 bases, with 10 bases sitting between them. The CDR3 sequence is CASSPPSGSGYTF. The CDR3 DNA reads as TGTGCCAGCTCACCACCGTCAGGAAGCGGCTACACCTTC.

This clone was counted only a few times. The CDR3 bases are TGTGCCAGCAGCTTTCCGTCCTACGAGCAGTACTTC. Protein product: CASSFPSYEQYF. The chain couples TRBV7-9 to TRBJ2-7; D uncertain. The germline V and J ends were trimmed by 3 bases and 1 base, with 4 bases remaining between them. Germline values: CDR1 SEHNR, CDR2 FQNEAQ (reference sequence). This CDR3 has 12 amino acids.

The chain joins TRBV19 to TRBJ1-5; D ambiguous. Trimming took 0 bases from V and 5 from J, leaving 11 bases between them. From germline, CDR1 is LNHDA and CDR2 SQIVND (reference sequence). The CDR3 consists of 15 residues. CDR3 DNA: TGTGCCAGTAGTATAGAGCGGCACCTTGATCAGCCCCAGCATTTT. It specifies CASSIERHLDQPQHF.

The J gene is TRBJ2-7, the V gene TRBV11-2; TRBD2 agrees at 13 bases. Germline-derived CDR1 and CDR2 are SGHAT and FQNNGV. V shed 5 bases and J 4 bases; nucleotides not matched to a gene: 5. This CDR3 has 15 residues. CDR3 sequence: CASSLGTSGMYEQYF. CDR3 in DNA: TGTGCCAGCAGCCTCGGGACTAGCGGGATGTACGAGCAGTACTTC. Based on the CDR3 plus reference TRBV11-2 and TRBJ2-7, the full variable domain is EAGVAQSPRYKIIEKRQSVAFWCNPISGHATLYWYQQILGQGPKLLIQFQNNGVVDDSQLPKDRFSAERLKGVDSTLKIQPAKLEDSAVYLCASSLGTSGMYEQYFGPGTRLTVT.

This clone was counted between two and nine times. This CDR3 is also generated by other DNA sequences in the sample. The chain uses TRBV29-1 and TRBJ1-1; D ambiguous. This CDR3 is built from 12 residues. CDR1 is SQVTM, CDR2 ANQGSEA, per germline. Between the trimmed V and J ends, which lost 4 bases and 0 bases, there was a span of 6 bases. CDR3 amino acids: CSVGHMNTEAFF. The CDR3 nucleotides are TGCAGCGTTGGACACATGAACACTGAAGCTTTCTTT.

CDR3 nucleotide sequence: TGCAGCGTTGAAGCGAGCGGGAGGAACACCGGGGAGCTGTTTTTT. Translation gives CSVEASGRNTGELFF. V is TRBV29-1 and J is TRBJ2-2, with 8 bases lining up with TRBD2. Germline V lookup: CDR1 SQVTM, CDR2 ANQGSEA. V lost 1 base, J lost 1 base, and 2 bases stayed unmatched. This CDR3 has 15 amino acids.

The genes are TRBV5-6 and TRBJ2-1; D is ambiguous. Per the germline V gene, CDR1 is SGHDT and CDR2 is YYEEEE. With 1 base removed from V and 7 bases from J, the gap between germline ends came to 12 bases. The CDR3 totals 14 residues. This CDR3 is CASSLYSGYNEQFF. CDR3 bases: TGTGCCAGCAGCTTGTACTCAGGATATAATGAGCAGTTCTTC.

This CDR3 reads CASSLYPGQGAPSEQFF. CDR3 bases: TGTGCCAGCAGCTTATACCCGGGACAGGGGGCCCCATCGGAGCAGTTCTTC. The V gene is TRBV11-2, the J gene TRBJ2-1, with 12 bases aligning to TRBD1. Germline CDR1 is SGHAT and CDR2 is FQNNGV. The V segment lost 2 bases and the J segment 10 bases; nucleotides outside the gene matches: 12. CDR3 length: 17 amino acids.

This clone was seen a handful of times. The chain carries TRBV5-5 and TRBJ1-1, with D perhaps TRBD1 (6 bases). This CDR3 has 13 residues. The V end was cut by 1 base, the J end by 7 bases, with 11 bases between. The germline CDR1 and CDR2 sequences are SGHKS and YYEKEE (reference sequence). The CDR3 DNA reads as TGTGCCAGCAGCTTGACGGGCAGGGGTGAAGCTTTCTTT. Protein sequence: CASSLTGRGEAFF.

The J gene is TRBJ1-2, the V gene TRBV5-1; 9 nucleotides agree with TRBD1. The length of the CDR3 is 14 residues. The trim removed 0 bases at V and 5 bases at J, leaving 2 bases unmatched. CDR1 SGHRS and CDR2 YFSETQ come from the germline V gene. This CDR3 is CASSLEGQGYGYTF. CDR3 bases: TGCGCCAGCAGCTTGGAGGGACAGGGATATGGCTACACCTTC.

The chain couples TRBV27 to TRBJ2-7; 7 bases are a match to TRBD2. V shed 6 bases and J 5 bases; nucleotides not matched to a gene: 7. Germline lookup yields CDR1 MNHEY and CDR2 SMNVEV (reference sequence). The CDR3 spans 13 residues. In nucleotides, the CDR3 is TGTGCCAGCAGGGGATATAGCGGGCACGAGCAGTACTTC. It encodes CASRGYSGHEQYF.

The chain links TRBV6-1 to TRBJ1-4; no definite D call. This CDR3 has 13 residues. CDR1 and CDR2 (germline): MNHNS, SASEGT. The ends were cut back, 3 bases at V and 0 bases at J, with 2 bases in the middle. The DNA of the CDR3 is TGTGCCAGCAGTGACGCAACTAATGAAAAACTGTTTTTT. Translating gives CASSDATNEKLFF.

CDR3: CASSPGTGPTGELFF. The CDR3 DNA sequence: TGTGCCAGCAGTCCCGGGACAGGGCCCACCGGGGAGCTGTTTTTT. The genes are TRBV6-4 and TRBJ2-2; 9 bases are a match to TRBD1. In germline, CDR1 is MRHNA, CDR2 SNTAGT. With V trimmed by 5 bases and J by 4 bases, 5 bases remained unmatched. This CDR3 has 15 residues.